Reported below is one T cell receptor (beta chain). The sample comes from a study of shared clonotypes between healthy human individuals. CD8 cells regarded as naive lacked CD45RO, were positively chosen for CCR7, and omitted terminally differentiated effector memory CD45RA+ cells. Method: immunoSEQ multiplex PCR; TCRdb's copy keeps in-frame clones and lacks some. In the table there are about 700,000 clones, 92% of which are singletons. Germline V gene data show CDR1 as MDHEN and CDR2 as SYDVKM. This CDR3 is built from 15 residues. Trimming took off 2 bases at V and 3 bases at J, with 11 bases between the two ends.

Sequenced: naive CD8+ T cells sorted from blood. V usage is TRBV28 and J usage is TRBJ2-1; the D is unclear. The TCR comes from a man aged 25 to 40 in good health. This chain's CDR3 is CASSLRGLIYNEQFF. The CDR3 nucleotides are TGTGCCAGCAGTTTACGCGGTCTAATCTACAATGAGCAGTTCTTC.